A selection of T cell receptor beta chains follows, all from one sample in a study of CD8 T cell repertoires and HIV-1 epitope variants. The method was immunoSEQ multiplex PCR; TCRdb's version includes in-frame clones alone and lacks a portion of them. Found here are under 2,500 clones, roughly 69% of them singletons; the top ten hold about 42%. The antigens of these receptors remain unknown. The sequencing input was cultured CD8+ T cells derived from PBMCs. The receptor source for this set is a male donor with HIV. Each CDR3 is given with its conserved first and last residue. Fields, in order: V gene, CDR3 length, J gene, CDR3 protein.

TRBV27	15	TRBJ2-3	CASSFPGGRTDTQYF
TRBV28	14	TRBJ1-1	CASSLDNLNTEAFF
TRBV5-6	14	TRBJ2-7	CASSDSTVTYEQYF
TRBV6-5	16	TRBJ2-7	CASSYSGTGAAYEQYF
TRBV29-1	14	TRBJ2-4	CSVEAGEAKNIQYF
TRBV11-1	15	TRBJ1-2	CASSLGAGQPHGYTF
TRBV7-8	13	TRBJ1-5	CASSLVGNQPQHF
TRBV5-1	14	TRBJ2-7	CASSLGGINYEQYF
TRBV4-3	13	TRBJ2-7	CASSQFAEYEQYF
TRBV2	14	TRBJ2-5	CASSYGQGGETQYF
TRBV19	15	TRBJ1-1	CASSDYGALNTEAFF
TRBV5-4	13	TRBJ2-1	CASSGSSYNEQFF
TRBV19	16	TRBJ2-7	CASSIDLTSGVYEQYF
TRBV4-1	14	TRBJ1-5	CASSQQGSNQPQHF
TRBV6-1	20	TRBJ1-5	CASSEALRWRGGQINQPQHF
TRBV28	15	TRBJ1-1	CASSSRYWGDTEAFF
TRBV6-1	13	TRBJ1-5	CASTERGIKPQHF
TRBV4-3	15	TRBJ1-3	CASSQTGASGNTIYF
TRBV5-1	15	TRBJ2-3	CASSLRGTDTDTQYF
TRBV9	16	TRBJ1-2	CASTTTGQSSNYGYTF